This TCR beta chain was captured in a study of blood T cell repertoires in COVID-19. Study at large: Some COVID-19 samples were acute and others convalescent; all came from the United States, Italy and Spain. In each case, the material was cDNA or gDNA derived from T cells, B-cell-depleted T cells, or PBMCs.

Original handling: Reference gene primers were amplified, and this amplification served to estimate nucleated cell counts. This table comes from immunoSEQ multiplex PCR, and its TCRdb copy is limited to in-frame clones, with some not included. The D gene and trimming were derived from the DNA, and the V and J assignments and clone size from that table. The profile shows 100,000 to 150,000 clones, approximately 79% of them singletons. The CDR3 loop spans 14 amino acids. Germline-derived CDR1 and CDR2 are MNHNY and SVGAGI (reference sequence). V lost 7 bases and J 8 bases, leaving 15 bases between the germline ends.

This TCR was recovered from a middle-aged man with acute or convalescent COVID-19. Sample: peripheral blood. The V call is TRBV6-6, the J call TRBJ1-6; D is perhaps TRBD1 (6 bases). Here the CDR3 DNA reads TGTGCCAGCAACCCCCTGTACAGGGATTCACCCCTCCACTTT. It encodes CASNPLYRDSPLHF.